A single sample is the source of the 26 T cell receptor beta chains below, sequenced in a study of blood T cells in healthy people across ages. A second 7 to 11 cycle PCR used barcoded and J-beta primers. One entry per CDR3 protein results from TCRdb running MiXCR on the 5' RACE reads. The data hold around 800,000 distinct CDR3 sequences, with about 42% observed a single time. What was sequenced was blood. These receptors were collected from a man at least 80 years old in good health.

CDR3 region: CASSVEPTRDTQYF. Written as DNA, the CDR3 is TGTGCCAGCAGCGTAGAACCGACTAGGGATACGCAGTATTTT. The gene calls are TRBV9 and TRBJ2-3; TRBD2 is a possible D gene (6 bases). Germline lookup yields CDR1 SGDLS and CDR2 YYNGEE. CDR3 size: 14 residues. Trimming shortened V by 0 bases and J by 6 bases, and 11 bases separated the two germline ends.

The chain links TRBV4-2 to TRBJ2-5; D might be TRBD1 (6 bases). CDR3 size: 15 residues. With 0 bases removed from V and 7 bases from J, the gap between germline ends came to 15 bases. CDR1 and CDR2 from the germline V gene are LGHNA and YNFKEQ. CDR3: CASSQDQQGVGTQYF. The DNA for the CDR3 is TGTGCCAGCAGCCAAGATCAACAGGGTGTCGGGACCCAGTACTTC.

This clonotype was recorded a few times. The V and J genes are TRBV28 and TRBJ1-2, with D hard to call. V was cut by 6 bases and J by 7 bases, with 12 bases left in between. Germline CDR1 and CDR2: MDHEN and SYDVKM. This CDR3 region has 12 residues. CDR3 bases: TGTGCCAGCAGACCGGGCCGACCTGGCTACACCTTC. Encoded protein: CASRPGRPGYTF.

This clonotype was picked up a small number of times. The chain carries TRBV13 and TRBJ2-7; D perhaps matches TRBD2 (5 bases). CDR1 and CDR2 from the germline V gene are PRHDT and FYEKMQ (reference sequence). The ends were cut back, 5 bases at V and 0 bases at J, with 11 bases in the middle. CDR3 length: 14 residues. The CDR3 is CASSTRRPSYEQYF. Written as DNA, the CDR3 is TGTGCCAGCAGCACCCGGAGGCCCTCCTACGAGCAGTACTTC. The complete variable domain, with remaining parts taken from reference TRBV13 and TRBJ2-7, reads AAGVIQSPRHLIKEKRETATLKCYPIPRHDTVYWYQQGPGQDPQFLISFYEKMQSDKGSIPDRFSAQQFSDYHSELNMSSLELGDSALYFCASSTRRPSYEQYFGPGTRLTVT.

This chain connects TRBV6-4 to TRBJ2-3; 8 positions agree with TRBD2. The V gene end was trimmed by 0 bases and the J gene end by 4 bases; junction bases not matched to a gene: 6. The CDR3 spans 16 residues. The germline gives CDR1 MRHNA, CDR2 SNTAGT. The CDR3 region has the DNA TGTGCCAGCAGTGACTCCAGGACTAGCCACGCAGATACGCAGTATTTT. It is translated as CASSDSRTSHADTQYF.

This clonotype has more than one count but fewer than ten. The chain joins TRBV4-3 to TRBJ2-7; D uncertain. V dropped 0 bases and J dropped 1 base, with 10 bases sitting between them. Germline-derived CDR1 and CDR2 are LGHNA and YSLEER. The CDR3 is made up of 15 amino acids. The CDR3 DNA reads as TGCGCCAGCAGCCAAGATCTGGGCAGGTCCTACGAGCAGTACTTC. Protein product: CASSQDLGRSYEQYF.

This clonotype was seen ten or more times. The chain recombines TRBV20-1 with TRBJ2-5; D is possibly TRBD1 or TRBD2 (5 bases each). Per germline, CDR1 DFQATT and CDR2 SNEGSKA (reference sequence). Between the trimmed V and J ends, which lost 5 bases and 1 base, there was a span of 14 bases. The CDR3 extends over 14 amino acids. The CDR3 DNA follows: TGCAGTGCTCCACCCGGGGCAGGCCAAGAGACCCAGTACTTC. It specifies CSAPPGAGQETQYF.

The J gene is TRBJ1-1, the V gene TRBV5-1; D call uncertain. CDR3 length equals 13 residues. Germline loops: CDR1 SGHRS, CDR2 YFSETQ. Trimming removed 4 bases from V and 0 bases from J, with 7 bases in between. CDR3 sequence: CASSGYMNTEAFF. For the CDR3, the DNA is TGCGCCAGCAGCGGGTATATGAACACTGAAGCTTTCTTT.

On this clonotype itself: Compared with germline, one end of the junction differs, possibly owing to a read error. The chain recombines TRBV4-3 with TRBJ2-5; the match to TRBD2 covers 7 bases. Germline V gene data show CDR1 as LGHNA and CDR2 as YSLEER. The CDR3 spans 14 residues. CDR3 nucleotides: TGCGCTAGCAGCCCCGGCGCGGGGGTGGGGACCCAGTACTTC. Translating it yields CASSPGAGVGTQYF.

This clonotype turned up a few times. The rearrangement uses TRBV7-2 and TRBJ2-1; 10 bases are shared with TRBD1. The CDR3 has 15 residues. Germline CDR1 SGHTA, CDR2 FQGNSA. Trimming took 7 bases from V and 2 from J; bases not matched to a gene: 5. Here the CDR3 reads CASTGDRGPYNEQFF. CDR3 in DNA: TGTGCCAGCACCGGGGACAGGGGTCCCTACAATGAGCAGTTCTTC.

Remarks on this clonotype: With a much larger clone just one base away, this may be a read error. This sequence joins TRBV20-1 and TRBJ2-7; D is unresolved. In germline, CDR1 is DFQATT, CDR2 SNEGSKA (reference sequence). The CDR3 runs to 13 residues. V shed 6 bases and J shed 7 bases, with 19 bases lying between them. CDR3 amino acids: CSAENRNNNEQYF. CDR3 nucleotides: TGCAGTGCAGAGAACCGGAACAACAATGAGCAGTACTTC.

This clonotype occurred many times. The genes are TRBV27 and TRBJ2-1, with D unresolved. Germline V lookup: CDR1 MNHEY, CDR2 SMNVEV (reference sequence). The length of the CDR3 is 12 residues. V was shortened by 6 bases and J by 11 bases, with 14 bases between the two germline ends. The CDR3 reads CASSPNWAQQFF. CDR3 in DNA: TGTGCCAGCAGCCCCAATTGGGCTCAGCAGTTCTTC.

The table lists this clonotype with a few counts. This chain connects TRBV3-1 to TRBJ2-5; 11 positions agree with TRBD2. The CDR3 sequence is 16 residues long. J lost 2 bases, V lost 1 base, and 3 bases had no gene match. Germline lookup yields CDR1 LGHDT and CDR2 YNNKEL (reference sequence). CDR3 nucleotides: TGTGCCAGCAGCCAAGCGACTAGCGGGATACAAGAGACCCAGTACTTC. Protein product: CASSQATSGIQETQYF.

This clonotype appeared a few times. The V gene is TRBV28, the J gene TRBJ2-4, with D unresolved. The CDR3 runs to 12 residues. Germline CDR1 MDHEN, CDR2 SYDVKM. V shed 8 bases and J shed 8 bases, with 13 bases lying between them. In DNA form, the CDR3 reads TGTGCCAGCGCTCTTGGGGTGGACATTCAGTACTTC. Encoded protein: CASALGVDIQYF.

V gene TRBV7-2 combines with J gene TRBJ2-1, with 11 bases that match TRBD1. This CDR3 is 15 amino acids long. V trimming: 4 bases; J trimming: 2 bases; junction bases outside the gene matches: 1. CDR1 and CDR2 from the germline V gene are SGHTA and FQGNSA. CDR3 amino acids: CASSWTGGAYNEQFF. In DNA form, the CDR3 reads TGTGCCAGCAGCTGGACAGGGGGCGCCTACAATGAGCAGTTCTTC.

The CDR3 here is CASSPLAGKETQYF. The CDR3 bases are TGTGCCAGCAGTCCTCTAGCGGGTAAAGAGACCCAGTACTTC. The chain carries TRBV12-3 or TRBV12-4 and TRBJ2-5; 8 bases are a match to TRBD2. The V and J ends lost 5 bases and 3 bases, in that order; junction bases with no gene match: 5. CDR3 length equals 14 residues.

The V and J genes are TRBV15 and TRBJ2-3; 9 bases are a match to TRBD1. V trimming: 1 base; J trimming: 4 bases; junction bases outside the gene matches: 3. Germline V gives CDR1 LNHNV, CDR2 YYDKDF (reference sequence). The CDR3 extends over 15 amino acids. The CDR3 region is CATSRAGQGPDTQYF. In DNA, the CDR3 is TGTGCCACCAGCAGAGCGGGACAGGGACCAGATACGCAGTATTTT.

This rearrangement joins TRBV5-1 to TRBJ2-3, with TRBD2 matching 7 bases. The length of the CDR3 is 14 residues. With V trimmed by 4 bases and J by 6 bases, 8 bases remained unmatched. The germline gives CDR1 SGHRS, CDR2 YFSETQ. The CDR3 region is CASSLPSGEDTQYF. The CDR3 DNA sequence: TGCGCCAGCAGCCTTCCTAGCGGAGAGGATACGCAGTATTTT. Full variable domain (remainder filled in from reference TRBV5-1 and TRBJ2-3): KAGVTQTPRYLIKTRGQQVTLSCSPISGHRSVSWYQQTPGQGLQFLFEYFSETQRNKGNFPGRFSGRQFSNSRSEMNVSTLELGDSALYLCASSLPSGEDTQYFGPGTRLTVL.

There are many counts of this clonotype. The V gene is TRBV5-1, the J gene TRBJ2-3; the D gene is possibly TRBD2 (5 bases). The germline V gene encodes CDR1 SGHRS and CDR2 YFSETQ. Trimming cost V 1 base and J 4 bases, with 13 bases left between them. The CDR3 has 15 residues. As DNA, the CDR3 is TGCGCCAGCAGCTTGTACGGGGTGAGCCCAGATACGCAGTATTTT. This sequence encodes CASSLYGVSPDTQYF.

A remark on this clonotype: A much larger clone differs from this one at a single base, so this may be a read error. The CDR3 loop is CASSLGSSGASVLTF. Here the CDR3 DNA reads TGTGCCAGCAGTTTAGGTAGCTCTGGGGCCAGCGTCCTGACTTTC. The gene calls are TRBV12-3 or TRBV12-4 and TRBJ2-6; TRBD1 might be the D (5 bases). The CDR3 has 15 amino acids.

The rearrangement joins TRBV2 to TRBJ1-1; possibly TRBD1 for D (5 bases). The CDR3 sequence is 14 residues long. The germline V and J ends were trimmed by 4 bases and 1 base, with 10 bases remaining between them. Germline-derived CDR1 and CDR2 are SNHLY and FYNNEI. CDR3 DNA: TGTGCCAGCAGTGCGGACACCCCGAACACTGAAGCTTTCTTT. Translating it yields CASSADTPNTEAFF. The complete variable domain, with remaining parts taken from reference TRBV2 and TRBJ1-1, reads EPEVTQTPSHQVTQMGQEVILRCVPISNHLYFYWYRQILGQKVEFLVSFYNNEISEKSEIFDDQFSVERPDGSNFTLKIRSTKLEDSAMYFCASSADTPNTEAFFGQGTRLTVV.

This CDR3 is CSARDLRSMNTEAFF. CDR3 DNA sequence: TGCAGTGCTAGAGATCTTAGGTCCATGAACACTGAAGCTTTCTTT. This chain uses TRBV20-1 with TRBJ1-1; D remains unclear. CDR1 and CDR2 from the germline V gene are DFQATT and SNEGSKA (reference sequence). This CDR3 region has 15 residues. V was pared by 0 bases and J by 0 bases, with 11 bases between.

The sample holds a few counts of this clonotype. The chain's CDR3 is CASYTGPWETQYF. The CDR3 nucleotides are TGTGCCAGCTATACGGGTCCATGGGAGACCCAGTACTTC. The chain couples TRBV6-5 to TRBJ2-5; D is unresolved. Between the trimmed V and J ends, which lost 8 bases and 5 bases, there was a span of 15 bases. The CDR3 covers 13 residues. Germline lookup yields CDR1 MNHEY and CDR2 SVGAGI.

The CDR3 loop is CSALTQGDEQYF. The CDR3 bases are TGCAGTGCTCTAACCCAGGGAGACGAGCAGTACTTC. The chain recombines TRBV20-1 with TRBJ2-1; D is possibly TRBD1 or TRBD2 (5 bases each). The J call may be incorrect, as the DNA end agrees better with TRBJ2-7. Germline V gene data show CDR1 as DFQATT and CDR2 as SNEGSKA (reference sequence). The CDR3 is 12 residues long.

The rearrangement links TRBV28 to TRBJ2-7; 10 nucleotides match TRBD2. The germline V gene encodes CDR1 MDHEN and CDR2 SYDVKM. Trimming took 0 bases from V and 2 from J; bases not matched to a gene: 4. The CDR3 spans 16 residues. CDR3 loop: CASSLWASGSTYEQYF. Written as DNA, the CDR3 is TGTGCCAGCAGTTTATGGGCTAGCGGGAGTACCTACGAGCAGTACTTC.

As for this clonotype: Mismatch with germline at one junction end may stem from a read error. The rearrangement joins TRBV6-5 to TRBJ1-1; D gene uncertain. Per the germline V gene, CDR1 is MNHEY and CDR2 is SVGAGI. The CDR3 sequence is 15 residues long. The CDR3 DNA reads as TGTGCCAGCAATATCTCAAGTAGGATAGACACGGAAGCTTTCTTT. Translation: CASNISSRIDTEAFF.